These 22 T cell receptor beta chains originate from one sample sequenced in a study of graft-versus-host responses after intestinal transplantation. The graft tissue was processed, and this released both intraepithelial and lamina propria lymphocytes. TCRdb's copy holds only in-frame clones and misses some; the assay was immunoSEQ multiplex PCR. The sample shows around 7,000 clones, around 68% of them seen only once. The source material was ileum tissue, sampled less than 60 days after transplant. The origin of the receptors is a human patient who received an intestinal transplant, so some T cells may come from the graft donor.

This sequence joins TRBV28 and TRBJ1-4; TRBD1 might be the D (6 bases). The ends were cut back, 5 bases at V and 2 bases at J, with 12 bases in the middle. Germline values: CDR1 MDHEN, CDR2 SYDVKM. The CDR3 has 15 residues. CDR3 sequence reads: CASSSLGATNEKLFF. The CDR3 coding sequence is TGTGCCAGCAGTAGCTTGGGGGCGACTAATGAAAAACTGTTTTTT.

CDR3 in amino acids: CASSYVRGRPQHF. The CDR3 bases are TGTGCCAGCAGTTACGTTAGGGGCAGGCCCCAGCATTTT. This sequence joins TRBV6-5 and TRBJ1-5, with D possibly being TRBD1 (5 bases). The CDR3 consists of 13 residues. The ends were cut back, 2 bases at V and 9 bases at J, with 11 bases in the middle. Germline values: CDR1 MNHEY, CDR2 SVGAGI.

In this sample, this clone turned up a few times. The J gene is TRBJ1-3, the V gene TRBV9; D is ambiguous. Trimming pared 0 bases from V and 3 bases from J, leaving 7 bases between. The CDR3 consists of 14 residues. The germline CDR1 and CDR2 sequences are SGDLS and YYNGEE. CDR3 sequence (DNA): TGTGCCAGCAGCGTAGCACACATTGGAAACACCATATATTTT. The encoded protein is CASSVAHIGNTIYF.

A single count supports this clone. The chain is built from TRBV6-5 and TRBJ1-5; D is undetermined. Germline V gene sequence: CDR1 MNHEY, CDR2 SVGAGI. This CDR3 is 15 amino acids long. V dropped 6 bases and J dropped 5 bases, with 17 bases sitting between them. The CDR3 DNA is TGTGCCAGCAGCACCGACAAGGGAGGATATCAGCCCCAGCATTTT. This encodes CASSTDKGGYQPQHF.

This sequence joins TRBV30 and TRBJ1-5; D might be TRBD1 (6 bases). Germline CDR1 is GTSNPN and CDR2 is SVGIG (reference sequence). V lost 0 bases to trimming and J lost 5 bases, with 14 bases between them. The CDR3 totals 15 residues. The CDR3 sequence: CAWSVLGEGDQPQHF. DNA for the CDR3: TGTGCCTGGAGTGTACTGGGAGAGGGGGATCAGCCCCAGCATTTT.

This clone was picked up one time. This chain connects TRBV30 to TRBJ2-5, with TRBD2 identical over 13 bases. Germline loops: CDR1 GTSNPN, CDR2 SVGIG (reference sequence). V dropped 0 bases and J dropped 5; count of bases not matched to a gene: 0. The CDR3 covers 14 residues. Here the CDR3 DNA reads TGTGCCTGGAGTGTACTAGCGGGGGGGGAGACCCAGTACTTC. Translated: CAWSVLAGGETQYF.

The CDR3 DNA reads TGTGCCAGCAGCTTAGTTACGGGGGGGCTTAACAATGAGCAGTTCTTC. Encoded protein: CASSLVTGGLNNEQFF. The chain employs TRBV7-2 and TRBJ2-1; 8 bases align to TRBD2. After removal of 1 base from V and 5 bases from J, the junction contained 7 bases not matched to a gene. This CDR3 has 16 amino acids. Germline CDR1 is SGHTA and CDR2 is FQGNSA.

This clone was detected only once. This chain connects TRBV28 to TRBJ2-3, with a weak D call TRBD2 (7 bases). V shed 8 bases and J shed 5 bases, with 14 bases lying between them. The CDR3 is 13 amino acids. The germline gives CDR1 MDHEN, CDR2 SYDVKM. Here the CDR3 DNA reads TGTGCCAGCGTTGGGGGGGGGCAAGATACGCAGTATTTT. Translation gives CASVGGGQDTQYF.

In regard to this clone: The sample contains more than one DNA sequence encoding this CDR3. The gene calls are TRBV7-9 and TRBJ1-5, with 7 bases that match TRBD1. The junction had 6 bases not matched to a gene; V was cut back by 6 bases and J by 4 bases. The CDR3 loop spans 14 amino acids. CDR1 and CDR2 from the germline V gene are SEHNR and FQNEAQ (reference sequence). The CDR3 DNA follows: TGTGCCAGCAGTCCAGGGGGTGGTAATCAGCCCCAGCATTTT. It encodes CASSPGGGNQPQHF.

Worth noting for this clone: The same CDR3 also results from other DNA sequences found in this sample. The genes are TRBV6-1 and TRBJ2-3; 8 bases are shared with TRBD2. Per the germline V gene, CDR1 is MNHNS and CDR2 is SASEGT. The CDR3 contains 15 residues. V was pared by 9 bases and J by 0 bases, with 8 bases of the junction left unmatched. The CDR3 spells CARGGAGGSTDTQYF. DNA for the CDR3: TGTGCCAGGGGAGGCGCGGGGGGTAGCACAGATACGCAGTATTTT.

The V gene is TRBV19, the J gene TRBJ2-3, with 11 bases identical to TRBD1. The CDR3 covers 14 residues. Germline V gene lookup returns CDR1 LNHDA and CDR2 SQIVND (reference sequence). Trimming removed 5 bases from V and 10 bases from J; junction bases left unmatched: 8. The CDR3 coding sequence is TGTGCCAGTAGTTTGGACAGGGGGCTACAAGCGCAGTATTTT. Translating it yields CASSLDRGLQAQYF.

The chain has TRBV9 and TRBJ2-3; tentatively, D is TRBD1 (5 bases). The length of the CDR3 is 13 residues. Germline V gene sequence: CDR1 SGDLS, CDR2 YYNGEE. The germline V and J ends were trimmed by 4 bases and 4 bases, with 10 bases remaining between them. For the CDR3, the DNA is TGTGCCAGCAGCCGGGCAGGGTCAGATACGCAGTATTTT. It translates to CASSRAGSDTQYF.

A note on this clone: At one end the junction does not follow the germline gene, possibly because of a read error. This chain uses TRBV15 with TRBJ1-5; 7 nucleotides align to TRBD1. CDR3 length: 15 amino acids. Germline CDR1 reads LNHNV; CDR2 reads YYDKDF (reference sequence). This CDR3 is CATSGEQGSNQPQHF. DNA of the CDR3: TGTGCCACCAGCGGAGAACAGGGGAGCAATCAGCCCCAGCATTTT.

This clone was detected only a few times. The chain is built from TRBV2 and TRBJ1-6, with 10 bases fitting TRBD1. The V segment lost 6 bases and the J segment 10 bases; nucleotides outside the gene matches: 9. This CDR3 has 15 amino acids. Germline V gene sequence: CDR1 SNHLY, CDR2 FYNNEI. CDR3 region: CASRVRQGAESPLHF. The DNA of the CDR3 is TGTGCCAGCAGGGTCCGACAGGGGGCGGAATCACCCCTCCACTTT.

The chain is built from TRBV28 and TRBJ2-1, with 11 bases fitting TRBD2. The CDR3 spans 13 residues. The germline gives CDR1 MDHEN, CDR2 SYDVKM. V dropped 9 bases and J dropped 5; count of bases not matched to a gene: 3. CDR3 sequence: CASRLAGNNEQFF. The CDR3 region has the DNA TGTGCCAGTCGACTAGCGGGAAACAATGAGCAGTTCTTC.

The rearrangement uses TRBV27 and TRBJ1-6; D is perhaps TRBD1 (6 bases). The CDR3 sequence is 14 residues long. V was shortened by 3 bases and J by 10 bases, with 13 bases between the two germline ends. In germline, CDR1 is MNHEY, CDR2 SMNVEV (reference sequence). In nucleotides, the CDR3 is TGTGCCAGCAGTTTCGGGGGGGCGCAATCACCCCTCCACTTT. Translating it yields CASSFGGAQSPLHF.

The chain is built from TRBV7-8 and TRBJ1-1, with D possibly TRBD1 on 5 matching bases. From germline, CDR1 is SGHVS and CDR2 FQNEAQ. With 5 bases removed from V and 0 bases from J, the gap between germline ends came to 19 bases. The CDR3 consists of 17 residues. This CDR3 reads CASSQRPGLTLNTEAFF. Written as DNA, the CDR3 is TGTGCCAGCAGCCAAAGGCCGGGACTGACTTTGAACACTGAAGCTTTCTTT.

V usage is TRBV6-5 and J usage is TRBJ2-2, with D perhaps TRBD1 (7 bases). The CDR3 totals 16 residues. Trimming removed 2 bases at V and 1 base at J, with 11 bases between. Germline lookup yields CDR1 MNHEY and CDR2 SVGAGI. CDR3 residues: CASSYRQGGNTGELFF. The DNA for the CDR3 is TGTGCCAGCAGTTACAGACAGGGAGGGAACACCGGGGAGCTGTTTTTT.

This clone was seen only once. J is TRBJ2-3 and V is TRBV4-3, with 9 bases matching TRBD2. This CDR3 comprises 14 residues. With V trimmed by 0 bases and J by 6 bases, 1 base remained unmatched. Germline CDR1 LGHNA, CDR2 YSLEER. The CDR3 is CASSQDLAGDTQYF. CDR3 sequence (DNA): TGCGCCAGCAGCCAAGATCTAGCGGGGGATACGCAGTATTTT.

The genes are TRBV7-6 and TRBJ1-1; D uncertain. CDR1 and CDR2 (germline): SGHVS, FNYEAQ. The CDR3 totals 14 residues. V lost 6 bases to trimming and J lost 5 bases, with 16 bases between them. The CDR3 region has the DNA TGTGCCAGCAGTTCTAATTCCCGGTGGACTGAAGCTTTCTTT. Translated, it gives CASSSNSRWTEAFF.

The rearrangement joins TRBV6-1 to TRBJ1-1, with 7 bases that match TRBD1. J lost 1 base, V lost 6 bases, and 5 bases had no gene match. Per the germline V gene, CDR1 is MNHNS and CDR2 is SASEGT. The CDR3 is made up of 14 amino acids. CDR3 sequence: CASRSGQQNTEAFF. For the CDR3, the DNA is TGTGCCAGCAGGTCGGGACAGCAGAACACTGAAGCTTTCTTT.

V usage is TRBV2 and J usage is TRBJ1-6; D remains unclear. CDR1 and CDR2 (germline): SNHLY, FYNNEI. Trimming shortened V by 0 bases and J by 10 bases, and 13 bases separated the two germline ends. There are 15 residues in the CDR3. The CDR3 region is CASSEAFGKTSPLHF. As DNA, the CDR3 is TGTGCCAGCAGTGAAGCGTTTGGCAAAACCTCACCCCTCCACTTT.